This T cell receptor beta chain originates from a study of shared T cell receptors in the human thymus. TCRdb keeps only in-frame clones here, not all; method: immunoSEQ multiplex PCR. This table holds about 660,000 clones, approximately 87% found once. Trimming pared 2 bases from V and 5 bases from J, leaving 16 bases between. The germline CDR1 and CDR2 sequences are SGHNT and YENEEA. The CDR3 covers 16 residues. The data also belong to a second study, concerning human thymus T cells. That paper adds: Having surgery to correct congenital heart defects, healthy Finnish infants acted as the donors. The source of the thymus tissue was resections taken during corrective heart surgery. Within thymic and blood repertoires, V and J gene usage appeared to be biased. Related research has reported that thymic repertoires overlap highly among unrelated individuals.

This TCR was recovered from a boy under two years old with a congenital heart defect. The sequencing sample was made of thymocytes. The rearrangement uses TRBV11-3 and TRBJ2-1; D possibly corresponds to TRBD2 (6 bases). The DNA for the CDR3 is TGTGCCAGCAGCTTAAGGAGGGCAGGGCGTGACAATGAGCAGTTCTTC. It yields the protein CASSLRRAGRDNEQFF.